The clone carrying this TCR beta chain appeared a few times. Its matching antigen is unknown. The sample comes from a study of cytomegalovirus exposure and HLA in healthy donors. General study results and limits: An analysis was carried out at a later point. It showed that HLA-associated TCR beta chains were more clonally expanded than equally common non-associated chains.

Use of 60 Vbeta and 13 Jbeta primers characterized the PCR. Original processing methods: In a later analysis, 10 million to 11 million of tens of millions of unique beta chains occurred in at least two donors. Only in-frame clones appear in the TCRdb table, and some are missing; sequencing was by immunoSEQ multiplex PCR. Clone size and V and J calls were adopted from that table, with D and trimming inferred from the DNA. Of 150,000 to 180,000 clones in the sample, about 85% are singletons; the top ten hold about 2.4%. The V gene's germline CDR1 is SGHRS and CDR2 YFSETQ. V was clipped by 2 bases and J by 4 bases; unmatched bases: 14. The CDR3 runs to 17 residues.

The J gene is TRBJ2-5, the V gene TRBV5-1, with TRBD2 matching 7 bases. The clonotype was recovered from a woman under 30 in good health and CMV-seronegative. Material for sequencing was PBMCs. CDR3 DNA sequence: TGCGCCAGCAGCTTAGGGGCCGGCGGGAGTAGCTCAGAGACCCAGTACTTC. Its protein product is CASSLGAGGSSSETQYF.